The 21 T cell receptor beta chains reported below all come from one sample, sequenced in a study of T cells after yellow fever vaccination. TCRdb independently ran MiXCR on the 5' RACE reads; one entry per CDR3 protein. This sample yields 170,000 or so distinct CDR3 sequences, of which roughly 6.4% are seen a single time; less than 3.5% belongs to the top ten. The source was CD4+ T cells sorted from PBMCs, collected on the day of the first yellow fever vaccination. Receptors were obtained from a young man who received the YFV17D yellow fever vaccine.

Ten or more counts support this clonotype. The chain has TRBV4-2 and TRBJ1-1; 7 positions match TRBD1. This CDR3 spans 14 amino acids. The germline CDR1 and CDR2 sequences are LGHNA and YNFKEQ. Losses at the gene ends were 5 bases for V and 4 bases for J; bases not matched to a gene: 7. The CDR3, as DNA: TGTGCCAGCAGCGCTTCGGCAGGGGGCACTGAAGCTTTCTTT. It codes for CASSASAGGTEAFF.

The V and J genes are TRBV9 and TRBJ2-1; 7 positions agree with TRBD1. V shed 3 bases and J 0 bases; nucleotides not matched to a gene: 3. The germline V gene has CDR1 SGDLS and CDR2 YYNGEE. The CDR3 sequence is 15 residues long. Here the CDR3 reads CASSAGQSSYNEQFF. CDR3 nucleotide sequence: TGTGCCAGCAGCGCGGGACAGAGCTCCTACAATGAGCAGTTCTTC.

This clonotype was seen more than once but under ten times. The V and J genes are TRBV9 and TRBJ1-2; 10 nucleotides match TRBD1. Germline CDR1 SGDLS, CDR2 YYNGEE. The CDR3 consists of 17 residues. J was trimmed by 4 bases and V by 4 bases; bases with no gene match: 13. Written as DNA, the CDR3 is TGTGCCAGCAGCCCCATACGACAGGGGGCGAAGGGCTATGGCTACACCTTC. Encoded protein: CASSPIRQGAKGYGYTF.

The chain uses TRBV19 and TRBJ2-1; D is unresolved. There are 13 residues in the CDR3. Trimming pared 2 bases from V and 5 bases from J, leaving 7 bases between. CDR1 and CDR2 (germline): LNHDA, SQIVND (reference sequence). CDR3 DNA: TGTGCCAGTAGTATATTGGAGAACAATGAGCAGTTCTTC. Residues: CASSILENNEQFF.

This clonotype showed up many times. This rearrangement joins TRBV5-1 to TRBJ1-1; maybe TRBD1 (5 bases). CDR1 SGHRS and CDR2 YFSETQ come from the germline V gene. V dropped 0 bases and J dropped 8 bases, with 17 bases sitting between them. This CDR3 spans 15 amino acids. The CDR3 protein is CASSLAGNSPNEAFF. In DNA, the CDR3 is TGCGCCAGCAGCTTGGCAGGGAACTCCCCCAACGAAGCTTTCTTT. Complete variable domain (other parts from reference TRBV5-1 and TRBJ1-1): KAGVTQTPRYLIKTRGQQVTLSCSPISGHRSVSWYQQTPGQGLQFLFEYFSETQRNKGNFPGRFSGRQFSNSRSEMNVSTLELGDSALYLCASSLAGNSPNEAFFGQGTRLTVV.

The rearrangement links TRBV7-9 to TRBJ1-3, with D hard to call. This CDR3 has 14 amino acids. V lost 5 bases to trimming and J lost 1 base, with 9 bases between them. Germline V CDR1 and CDR2: SEHNR, FQNEAQ (reference sequence). CDR3 DNA: TGTGCCAGCAGCCTAACAGTATCTGGAAACACCATATATTTT. It codes for CASSLTVSGNTIYF. Full variable domain (remainder filled in from reference TRBV7-9 and TRBJ1-3): DTGVSQNPRHKITKRGQNVTFRCDPISEHNRLYWYRQTLGQGPEFLTYFQNEAQLEKSRLLSDRFSAERPKGSFSTLEIQRTEQGDSAMYLCASSLTVSGNTIYFGEGSWLTVV.

This clonotype has a handful of counts. The chain employs TRBV18 and TRBJ1-3; TRBD1 matches 8 bases. V lost 1 base, J lost 6 bases, and 17 bases stayed unmatched. The CDR3 loop spans 19 amino acids. Germline V gene data show CDR1 as KGHSH and CDR2 as LQKENI. CDR3 loop: CASSPQGTGFRPEENTIYF. The CDR3 DNA is TGTGCCAGCTCACCACAAGGGACAGGCTTTCGACCGGAGGAAAACACCATATATTTT. The full variable domain, in which reference TRBV18 and TRBJ1-3 provide the parts outside the CDR3, is NAGVMQNPRHLVRRRGQEARLRCSPMKGHSHVYWYRQLPEEGLKFMVYLQKENIIDESGMPKERFSAEFPKEGPSILRIQQVVRGDSAAYFCASSPQGTGFRPEENTIYFGEGSWLTVV.

Turning to this clonotype: This may arise from a read error, as a much more abundant clone is one base away. J is TRBJ2-6 and V is TRBV6-2 or TRBV6-3, with D possibly matching TRBD2 (5 bases). V was shortened by 7 bases and J by 4 bases, with 14 bases between the two germline ends. There are 15 residues in the CDR3. Germline V lookup: CDR1 MNHEY, CDR2 SVGEGT. CDR3 residues: CASTSGGSGANVLTF. CDR3 in DNA: TGTGCCAGCACCAGCGGAGGTTCCGGGGCCAACGTCCTGACTTTC.

This clonotype was counted between two and nine times. This chain uses TRBV28 with TRBJ2-1, with D possibly TRBD1 on 5 matching bases. V lost 6 bases, J lost 12 bases, and 15 bases lay in between. From germline, CDR1 is MDHEN and CDR2 SYDVKM. This CDR3 is built from 12 residues. For the CDR3, the DNA is TGTGCCAGCAGCAGGGCCCCTGGTGTGCAGTTCTTC. It yields the protein CASSRAPGVQFF. The full variable domain, rest sourced from reference TRBV28 and TRBJ2-1, is DVKVTQSSRYLVKRTGEKVFLECVQDMDHENMFWYRQDPGLGLRLIYFSYDVKMKEKGDIPEGYSVSREKKERFSLILESASTNQTSMYLCASSRAPGVQFFGPGTRLTVL.

This clonotype has at least ten counts. CDR3 bases: TGTGCCAGCAGCTTCGCCGGGACAGTTAACACAGATACGCAGTATTTT. The encoded protein is CASSFAGTVNTDTQYF. The chain links TRBV7-2 to TRBJ2-3; 7 bases line up with TRBD1. The J segment lost 2 bases and the V segment lost 3 bases, leaving 8 bases of the junction unmatched. Germline V lookup: CDR1 SGHTA, CDR2 FQGNSA. The CDR3 is 16 amino acids.

A note on this clonotype: This clone may be a read error of a much larger clone one base away. The rearrangement joins TRBV20-1 to TRBJ2-5; a possible D gene is TRBD1 (6 bases). Germline assignment: CDR1 DFQATT and CDR2 SNEGSKA (reference sequence). V lost 1 base and J lost 3, with 9 bases in between. The CDR3 covers 13 residues. The chain's CDR3 is CSARGGPKETQYF. Here the CDR3 DNA reads TGCAGTGCTAGAGGGGGGCCGAAAGAGACCCAGTACTTC.

The table lists this clonotype with many counts. The chain uses TRBV18 and TRBJ2-3; 9 bases fit TRBD1. This CDR3 is 16 amino acids long. With 5 bases clipped from V and 0 bases from J, the junction kept 6 bases outside the gene matches. Germline assignment: CDR1 KGHSH and CDR2 LQKENI. This CDR3 reads CASSNRGPTSTDTQYF. In DNA form, the CDR3 reads TGTGCCAGCTCAAACAGGGGGCCGACTAGCACAGATACGCAGTATTTT.

The table lists this clonotype with many counts. The DNA for the CDR3 is TGCAGCGCCGACGGGGGGGGCACCGGGGAGCTGTTTTTT. Its translation is CSADGGGTGELFF. V gene TRBV29-1 combines with J gene TRBJ2-2, with 8 bases matching TRBD2. Germline CDR1 reads SQVTM; CDR2 reads ANQGSEA. The CDR3 is 13 amino acids. V shed 7 bases and J 4 bases; nucleotides not matched to a gene: 5.

Details on this clonotype: A much larger clone lies a single base off, so this may be a read error. The gene calls are TRBV24-1 and TRBJ1-1; D gene unclear. This CDR3 has 12 amino acids. CDR1 KGHDR and CDR2 SFDVKD come from the germline V gene. Between the trimmed V and J ends, which lost 4 bases and 4 bases, there was a span of 6 bases. The CDR3 sequence: CATSDPSTEAFF. CDR3 nucleotides: TGTGCCACCAGTGACCCGAGCACTGAAGCTTTCTTT.

A few counts support this clonotype. The CDR3 sequence is CAIIPWRRTGIKTGELFF. CDR3 nucleotides: TGTGCCATCATCCCCTGGCGCCGGACAGGGATAAAGACCGGGGAGCTGTTTTTT. The genes are TRBV2 and TRBJ2-2; 8 bases fit TRBD1. The CDR3 spans 18 residues. Germline values: CDR1 SNHLY, CDR2 FYNNEI. V shed 10 bases and J 5 bases; nucleotides not matched to a gene: 21.

This clonotype was picked up many times. The V and J genes are TRBV2 and TRBJ2-2, with D perhaps TRBD1 (6 bases). V shed 0 bases and J shed 7 bases, with 9 bases lying between them. The CDR3 has 14 amino acids. Germline lookup yields CDR1 SNHLY and CDR2 FYNNEI. The CDR3 spells CASSEARGFGELFF. CDR3 coding DNA: TGTGCCAGCAGTGAAGCGAGGGGGTTCGGGGAGCTGTTTTTT.

Ten or more counts support this clonotype. The CDR3 region is CASSLHRNQPQHF. The CDR3, as DNA: TGTGCCAGCAGTTTGCATCGCAATCAGCCCCAGCATTTT. The chain uses TRBV12-3 or TRBV12-4 and TRBJ1-5; D gene unclear. V shed 3 bases and J shed 2 bases, with 5 bases lying between them. The CDR3 spans 13 residues.

This clonotype was seen only a few times. The rearrangement joins TRBV7-2 to TRBJ2-1; D is uncertain. The CDR3 covers 15 residues. V was trimmed by 1 base and J by 4 bases, leaving 11 bases between them. CDR1 is SGHTA, CDR2 FQGNSA, per germline. The CDR3 DNA reads as TGTGCCAGCAGCTTAGAACACCCCTCGTACAATGAGCAGTTCTTC. Translated, it gives CASSLEHPSYNEQFF.

The chain links TRBV4-1 to TRBJ1-1; TRBD1 is a possible D gene (5 bases). The CDR3 sequence is 15 residues long. The V end lost 0 bases, the J end lost 6 bases, and 14 bases lay between the germline ends. CDR1 and CDR2 (germline): MGHRA, YSYEKL. The CDR3 DNA follows: TGCGCCAGCAGCCAAGAATCCCAGGGCGGGTCTGAAGCTTTCTTT. Protein sequence: CASSQESQGGSEAFF.

Many counts were recorded for this clonotype. V gene TRBV7-9 combines with J gene TRBJ2-3; 8 nucleotides agree with TRBD1. CDR1 and CDR2 (germline): SEHNR, FQNEAQ (reference sequence). V lost 5 bases and J lost 2; bases outside the gene matches: 9. This CDR3 has 16 amino acids. The CDR3 region is CASSTRQGSDTDTQYF. In DNA, the CDR3 is TGTGCCAGCAGCACCCGACAGGGGTCCGACACAGATACGCAGTATTTT.

The chain joins TRBV25-1 to TRBJ2-3, with D hard to call. CDR1 and CDR2 from the germline V gene are MGHDK and SYGVNS. The CDR3 is made up of 12 amino acids. V was trimmed by 4 bases and J by 5 bases, leaving 7 bases between them. The CDR3 sequence: CASSAVKDTQYF. Written as DNA, the CDR3 is TGTGCCAGCAGTGCGGTCAAAGATACGCAGTATTTT.